This TCR beta chain was recorded in a study of shared clonotypes between healthy human individuals. Findings and caveats of the study: For sorted subsets, rarefaction showed incomplete sequencing despite large depth. Of the naive CD4 clonotypes, roughly 5.2% were shared across several donors.

Concerning this clone itself: The antigen remains unidentified.

Germline CDR1 SQVTM, CDR2 ANQGSEA. CDR3 size: 14 residues. V lost 4 bases and J 6 bases, leaving 16 bases between the germline ends. Assay: immunoSEQ multiplex PCR; the TCRdb copy retains only in-frame clones and omits some. The sample yields fewer than 850,000 clones, 90% seen once. The origin of this receptor is a man aged 18 to 30 in good health. Some clones in this sample may be carry-over from other donors' samples. V is TRBV29-1 and J is TRBJ2-1; D tentatively reads TRBD1 or TRBD2 (5 bases each). Sequencing used memory CD8+ T cells from PBMCs. Subset defined: CD45RO+ cells pooled with CCR7-negative TemRA cells. CDR3 amino acids: CSVGGTVTSNEQFF. CDR3 in DNA: TGCAGCGTTGGAGGGACGGTAACTTCCAATGAGCAGTTCTTC.